These 6 T cell receptor beta chains originate from one sample sequenced in a study of blood T cells in healthy people across ages. Through a sample-barcoded 5' primer and a J-beta primer mix, a second PCR was run for about 6 to 11 cycles. TCRdb recomputed calls from the 5' RACE reads with MiXCR, one row per CDR3 protein. The sample records approximately 800,000 distinct CDR3 sequences, approximately 25% being singletons. These data also featured in a second study, about T cells of mothers and their children.

Sequencing was carried out using blood. All receptors come from a boy aged 5-17 years in good health.

The chain carries TRBV15 and TRBJ2-5, with D possibly matching TRBD1 (6 bases). Per germline, CDR1 LNHNV and CDR2 YYDKDF (reference sequence). The V end lost 0 bases, the J end lost 2 bases, and 10 bases lay between the germline ends. The CDR3 has 15 residues. DNA for the CDR3: TGTGCCACCAGCAGAGAGGCAGGGGATCAAGAGACCCAGTACTTC. Translation: CATSREAGDQETQYF.

This clonotype showed up just once. The rearrangement uses TRBV2 and TRBJ2-3, with 8 positions matching TRBD2. Germline loops: CDR1 SNHLY, CDR2 FYNNEI. Trimming cost V 7 bases and J 4 bases; bases outside gene matches: 4. This CDR3 is built from 13 residues. The CDR3 here is CASTPGGADTQYF. The CDR3 nucleotides are TGTGCCAGCACCCCGGGAGGGGCAGATACGCAGTATTTT. The entire variable domain, with the rest obtained from reference TRBV2 and TRBJ2-3, is as follows: EPEVTQTPSHQVTQMGQEVILRCVPISNHLYFYWYRQILGQKVEFLVSFYNNEISEKSEIFDDQFSVERPDGSNFTLKIRSTKLEDSAMYFCASTPGGADTQYFGPGTRLTVL.

V is TRBV20-1 and J is TRBJ1-5, with D unclear. Per the germline V gene, CDR1 is DFQATT and CDR2 is SNEGSKA (reference sequence). CDR3 length equals 14 residues. V was pared by 6 bases and J by 5 bases, with 17 bases between. The CDR3 spells CSASSLWSDQPQHF. In DNA form, the CDR3 reads TGCAGTGCCAGCAGTTTGTGGAGCGATCAGCCCCAGCATTTT.

This chain connects TRBV25-1 to TRBJ1-3; D not resolved. V shed 8 bases and J shed 1 base, with 9 bases lying between them. Per the germline V gene, CDR1 is MGHDK and CDR2 is SYGVNS. The CDR3 runs 13 residues. The CDR3 sequence: CASAQASGNTIYF. Here the CDR3 DNA reads TGTGCCAGCGCTCAGGCGTCTGGAAACACCATATATTTT.

This clonotype was counted at least ten times. The chain couples TRBV28 to TRBJ2-6; no reliable D call. This CDR3 is 13 amino acids long. The germline V gene has CDR1 MDHEN and CDR2 SYDVKM. V dropped 6 bases and J dropped 4 bases, with 7 bases sitting between them. DNA of the CDR3: TGTGCCAGCAGCTCTACAGGGGCCAACGTCCTGACTTTC. Its translation: CASSSTGANVLTF. The entire variable domain, with the rest obtained from reference TRBV28 and TRBJ2-6, is as follows: DVKVTQSSRYLVKRTGEKVFLECVQDMDHENMFWYRQDPGLGLRLIYFSYDVKMKEKGDIPEGYSVSREKKERFSLILESASTNQTSMYLCASSSTGANVLTFGAGSRLTVL.

This clonotype was counted only a few times. A read error may account for a junction end that differs from germline. The J gene is TRBJ2-5, the V gene TRBV7-9; 13 nucleotides match TRBD2. Per germline, CDR1 SEHNR and CDR2 FQNEAQ (reference sequence). CDR3 length equals 13 residues. CDR3 protein: CAGGTSGTPQRFF. The CDR3 region has the DNA TGTGCCGGGGGGACTAGCGGGACCCCCCAGCGGTTCTTC. Drawing the rest from reference TRBV7-9 and TRBJ2-5, the complete variable domain is DTGVSQNPRHKITKRGQNVTFRCDPISEHNRLYWYRQTLGQGPEFLTYFQNEAQLEKSRLLSDRFSAERPKGSFSTLEIQRTEQGDSAMYLCAGGTSGTPQRFFGPGTRLLVL.